This TCR beta chain was found in a study of graft-versus-host responses after intestinal transplantation (dated by TCRdb to the early 2020s). Study-wide context: The transplants that recipients got were multivisceral, liver-intestinal, or isolated intestinal. All recipients received anti-thymocyte globulin induction followed by maintenance tacrolimus and steroids for around 3 years. Donor T cell macrochimerism was defined as a peak of at least 4% donor T cells among recipient peripheral blood mononuclear cells. To identify alloreactive clones, pre-transplant mixed lymphocyte reaction products were sequenced and compared with unstimulated pre-transplant donor and recipient T cells. Of the 20 to 30 intestinal transplant recipients enrolled in the cohort, one of whom was a retransplant, a few patients without pretransplant specimens were excluded. Instead of going to the commercial service, samples from a few later patients were sequenced in-house on an Illumina MiSeq and processed with MiXCR. After intestinal transplantation, graft-versus-host and host-versus-graft alloreactive T cell clones in the graft, circulation and bone marrow were tracked using bulk TCR-beta CDR3 sequencing. Study-level results and caveats: GvH clones were found in recipient bone marrow, and some of the GvH clones appeared earlier in ileal mucosa or blood, which is consistent with an intestinal mucosal origin. Conclusions were limited by the relatively low number and heterogeneity of intestinal transplant patients. Peak levels of circulating GvH clones were associated with declines in HvG clones early after transplant. Patients with donor T cell macrochimerism had high GvH to HvG T cell clonal ratios in their allografts.

Comment on this clone: There is no known antigen for this receptor. Base qualities are missing; no much larger clone stands one base away.

V loses 2 bases of germline sequence and J loses 4 bases, and the interval between the two ends is 8 bases. The CDR3 has 13 amino acids, counting the end cysteine and phenylalanine. Left in the record is the CDR3 DNA by itself, 39 bases read in frame from the first base. The germline V gene encodes CDR1 SGHTA and CDR2 FQGNSA. The library relied on the immunoSEQ multiplex PCR assay. Adaptive Biotechnologies carried out high-throughput TCR-beta CDR3 sequencing of genomic DNA for most patients. In the original analysis: TCR sequencing data for around 19 patients were retrieved from Adaptive's ImmunoSEQ software; three other patients were processed with MiXCR and VDJtools. Because the origin of CDR3 nucleotide sequences shared between donor and recipient could not be assigned, those sequences were removed. To be classed as alloreactive, a clone needed at least 2-fold expansion over unstimulated cells and a minimum CFSE-low frequency of 0.002% (template counts) or 0.001% (read counts). A clone was considered mappable if detected in the sequenced pre-transplant spleen, lymph node, or MLR CFSE-low populations of the donor or recipient. Cumulative frequency of alloreactive clones was calculated as a percentage of all sequences weighted by copy number. TCRdb provides this immuneACCESS table in a form limited to in-frame rearrangements. Some clones are lacking; in checked studies, under half of them reflect an unresolved V gene, and why the rest are absent is not known. That table is the source of V, J and clone size, and D and trimming were worked out from the DNA. The sample yields about 20,000 clones; roughly 86% were counted once. Around 8.9% of the sample lies in the top ten.

Blood samples were collected up to 4 times in the first month after transplant and then at least monthly when available. This chain is built from TRBV7-2 and TRBJ2-5; the D gene cannot be named for sure. The clonotype originates from a human patient who received an intestinal transplant, so some T cells may come from the graft donor. The material was PBMCs, obtained approximately 240 days after intestinal transplant. The CDR3 reads CASSLSGLETQYF. The DNA sequence is TGTGCCAGCAGCTTAAGTGGGTTAGAGACCCAGTACTTC.